This T cell receptor beta chain was captured in a study of blood T cell repertoires in COVID-19. In the study overall: Samples taken during acute and convalescent COVID-19 were collected in the United States, Italy and Spain. T cells, B-cell-depleted T cells, or PBMCs supplied cDNA or gDNA.

Per the study methods: Scientists estimated how many nucleated cells there were by amplifying reference gene primers. Some clones are missing from TCRdb's copy, which holds only in-frame ones; the method was immunoSEQ multiplex PCR. From that table come the V and J calls and clone size; the DNA was used to work out D and trimming. The table has roughly 190,000 clones, 70% to 85% seen once. The CDR3 is 17 residues long. The trim removed 3 bases at V and 11 bases at J, leaving 13 bases unmatched. CDR1 is MNHNS and CDR2 is SASEGT in the germline V gene. The origin of this receptor is a woman in her 50s with acute or convalescent COVID-19. The specimen sequenced was peripheral blood. V and J are TRBV6-1 and TRBJ1-6, with TRBD1 matching 10 bases. The CDR3 region is CASSDPTLTGGRTPLHF. The CDR3 region has the DNA TGTGCCAGCAGTGACCCAACCTTGACAGGGGGCAGGACACCCCTCCACTTT.